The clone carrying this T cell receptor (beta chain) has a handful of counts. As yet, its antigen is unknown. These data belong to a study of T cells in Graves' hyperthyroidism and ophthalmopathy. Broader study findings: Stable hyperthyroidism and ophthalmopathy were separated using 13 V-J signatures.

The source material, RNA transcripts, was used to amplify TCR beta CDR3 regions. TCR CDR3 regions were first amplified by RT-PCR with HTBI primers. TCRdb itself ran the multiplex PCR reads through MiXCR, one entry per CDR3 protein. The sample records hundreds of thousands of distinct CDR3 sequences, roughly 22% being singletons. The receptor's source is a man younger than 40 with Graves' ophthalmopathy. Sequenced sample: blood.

CDR3 sequence (DNA): TGTGCCAGCACACACGGGGGGGGGTTGAATTCACCCCTCCACTTT. The encoded protein is CASTHGGGLNSPLHF. The chain combines TRBV6-1 with TRBJ1-6; a possible D gene is TRBD1 (5 bases). Deletions cut 7 bases from V and 7 bases from J, with 17 bases between. The germline V gene encodes CDR1 MNHNS and CDR2 SASEGT. CDR3 length: 15 amino acids.